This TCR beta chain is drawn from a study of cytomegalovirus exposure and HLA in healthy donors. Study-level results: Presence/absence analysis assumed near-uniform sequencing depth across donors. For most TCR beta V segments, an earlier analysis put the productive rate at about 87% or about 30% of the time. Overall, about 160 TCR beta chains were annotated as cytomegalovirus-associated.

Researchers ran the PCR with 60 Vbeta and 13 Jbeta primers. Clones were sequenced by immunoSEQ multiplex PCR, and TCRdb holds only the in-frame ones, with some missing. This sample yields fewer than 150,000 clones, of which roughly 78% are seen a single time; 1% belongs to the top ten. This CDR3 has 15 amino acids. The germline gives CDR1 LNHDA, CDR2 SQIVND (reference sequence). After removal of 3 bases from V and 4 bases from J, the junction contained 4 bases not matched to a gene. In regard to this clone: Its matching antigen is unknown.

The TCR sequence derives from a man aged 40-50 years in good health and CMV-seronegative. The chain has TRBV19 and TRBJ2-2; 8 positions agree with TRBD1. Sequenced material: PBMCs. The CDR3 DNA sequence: TGTGCCAGTAGTATGGGGGACAGGAGCACCGGGGAGCTGTTTTTT. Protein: CASSMGDRSTGELFF.